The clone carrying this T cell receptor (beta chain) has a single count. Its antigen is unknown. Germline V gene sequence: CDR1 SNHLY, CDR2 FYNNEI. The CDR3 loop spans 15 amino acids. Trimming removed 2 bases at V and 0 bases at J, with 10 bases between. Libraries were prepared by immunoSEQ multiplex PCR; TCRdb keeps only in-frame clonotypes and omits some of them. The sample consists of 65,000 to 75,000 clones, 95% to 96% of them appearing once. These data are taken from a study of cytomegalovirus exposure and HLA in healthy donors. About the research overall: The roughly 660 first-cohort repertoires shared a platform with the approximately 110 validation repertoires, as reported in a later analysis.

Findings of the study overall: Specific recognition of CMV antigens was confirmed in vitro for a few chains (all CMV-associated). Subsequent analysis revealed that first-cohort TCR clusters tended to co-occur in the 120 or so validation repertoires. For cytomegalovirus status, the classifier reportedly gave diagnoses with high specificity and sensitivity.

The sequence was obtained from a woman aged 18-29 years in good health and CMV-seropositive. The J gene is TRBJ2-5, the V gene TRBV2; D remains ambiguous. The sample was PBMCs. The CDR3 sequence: CASSEPRPDQETQYF. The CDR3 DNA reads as TGTGCCAGCAGTGAACCTAGGCCGGACCAAGAGACCCAGTACTTC.